The 8 T cell receptor beta chains listed next were all sequenced from one sample in a study of vaccination effects on CD4 cells after COVID-19. The method was immunoSEQ multiplex PCR; TCRdb's version includes in-frame clones alone and lacks a portion of them. The top ten clones hold roughly 1.7% of a sample with some 79,000 clones, around 76% of them seen once. Prior to sequencing, the ViraFEST assay stimulated PBMC with viral peptide pools, which expanded the antigen-specific CD4+ T cells. Culturing for around 10 days preceded CD4+ T cell isolation. No cognate antigen is known for these TCRs. The sample in question was CD4+ T cells from PBMCs cultured with HCoV-229E spike peptides, obtained before COVID-19 vaccination. These receptors all come from a human donor who received a COVID-19 vaccine.

The V and J genes are TRBV19 and TRBJ2-1, with D perhaps matching TRBD2 (5 bases). Germline values: CDR1 LNHDA, CDR2 SQIVND (reference sequence). This CDR3 region has 15 residues. V dropped 5 bases and J dropped 8 bases, with 19 bases sitting between them. The DNA for the CDR3 is TGTGCCAGTAGTTCGCTTTCAAAGCGGAGATATGAGCAGTTCTTC. Translation gives CASSSLSKRRYEQFF.

The rearrangement links TRBV6-5 to TRBJ2-1; a possible D gene is TRBD1 (5 bases). This CDR3 is 12 amino acids long. Germline V gives CDR1 MNHEY, CDR2 SVGAGI. V shed 7 bases and J shed 4 bases, with 8 bases lying between them. The chain's CDR3 is CASNPGYNEQFF. The CDR3 DNA follows: TGTGCCAGCAATCCAGGGTACAATGAGCAGTTCTTC.

V and J are TRBV3-1 (or the pseudogene TRBV3-2) and TRBJ1-3, with D hard to call. The CDR3 loop spans 14 amino acids. V was clipped by 1 base and J by 4 bases, with 8 bases between them. Per the germline V gene, CDR1 is LGHDT and CDR2 is YNNKEL (reference sequence). DNA of the CDR3: TGTGCCAGCAGCCAAGCCCAGGCAGGAAACACCATATATTTT. Translation: CASSQAQAGNTIYF.

The V gene is TRBV11-2, the J gene TRBJ1-5; D unclear. The CDR3 is made up of 13 amino acids. V lost 3 bases to trimming and J lost 4 bases, with 7 bases between them. CDR1 SGHAT and CDR2 FQNNGV come from the germline V gene. The CDR3 coding sequence is TGTGCCAGCAGCTTGGGTAGAAATCAGCCCCAGCATTTT. Translation: CASSLGRNQPQHF.

This clone was detected only once. The DNA of the CDR3 is TGTGCCAGCTCGGGATCCCTGGACAATGAGCAGTTCTTC. This sequence encodes CASSGSLDNEQFF. The V call is TRBV18, the J call TRBJ2-1, with unresolved D. V lost 6 bases, J lost 5 bases, and 11 bases lay in between. This CDR3 region has 13 residues. Germline lookup yields CDR1 KGHSH and CDR2 LQKENI.

The V and J genes are TRBV10-2 and TRBJ1-1; D uncertain. CDR1 is WSHSY, CDR2 SAAADI, per germline. V lost 8 bases and J 4 bases, leaving 8 bases between the germline ends. The CDR3 covers 11 residues. The CDR3 DNA reads TGCGCCAGCCAAGCCAGCACTGAAGCTTTCTTT. Its protein product is CASQASTEAFF.

The V call is TRBV18, the J call TRBJ1-5, with TRBD1 as a possible D gene (6 bases). The length of the CDR3 is 14 residues. V was clipped by 3 bases and J by 6 bases, with 12 bases between them. Germline V lookup: CDR1 KGHSH, CDR2 LQKENI. The CDR3: CASSPGGGGQPQHF. The DNA for the CDR3 is TGTGCCAGCTCACCCGGGGGGGGCGGTCAGCCCCAGCATTTT.

Here the CDR3 reads CASSFREETQYF. The CDR3 coding sequence is TGCGCCAGCAGCTTTCGGGAAGAGACCCAGTACTTC. The rearrangement uses TRBV5-1 and TRBJ2-5; D uncertain. The ends were cut back, 2 bases at V and 3 bases at J, with 5 bases in the middle. The CDR3 totals 12 residues. Germline V gene lookup returns CDR1 SGHRS and CDR2 YFSETQ.